This T cell receptor beta chain was sequenced in a study of cytotoxic CD8 clonotypes in ibrutinib-treated CLL. Study as a whole: When averaged across all of the samples, the counts came to some 250,000 productive templates and tens of thousands of productive rearrangements.

PBMCs were cryopreserved, and roughly 2 micrograms of genomic DNA from them went into TCR beta libraries. Some clones are missing from TCRdb's copy, which holds only in-frame ones; the method was immunoSEQ multiplex PCR. The sample has around 91,000 clones, about 86% seen once. Of note for this clone: Its antigen is undetermined.

General observations from the study: Circulating CD8+ T-cell counts were tracked by baseline clonality, which exceeded that of age-matched healthy donors. Public clonotypes, found uncommonly, either contracted or stayed stable on treatment.

This specimen was PBMCs, taken before ibrutinib treatment. The source is a human donor with chronic lymphocytic leukemia.

The CDR3 loop is CASSLTGTGPRFKGYTF. The CDR3 bases are TGTGCCAGCAGTTTAACCGGGACAGGGCCCCGGTTCAAGGGCTACACCTTC. This rearrangement joins TRBV28 to TRBJ1-2; 9 bases agree with TRBD1. With 2 bases clipped from V and 8 bases from J, the junction kept 15 bases outside the gene matches. Germline CDR1 MDHEN, CDR2 SYDVKM. The CDR3 extends over 17 amino acids.